What follows describes a single TCR beta chain. A read error may produce the germline difference seen at one junction end. Original processing methods: Counts of nucleated cells, estimated from reference gene primer amplification, were obtained. Here immunoSEQ multiplex PCR was the method, and the copy in TCRdb shows in-frame clones only, minus some. V and J calls plus clone size are reproduced from that table; the DNA served to infer D and trimming. Of about 240,000 clones listed, roughly 80% are singletons. Germline V CDR1 and CDR2: SGHVS, FQNEAQ. CDR3 length equals 17 residues. The sample belongs to a study of blood T cell repertoires in COVID-19. About the study: Sites in the United States, Italy and Spain provided acute and convalescent COVID-19 samples. PBMCs, B-cell-depleted T cells, or T cells were the source of the cDNA or gDNA that made up the material.

The receptor was derived from a woman older than 75 with acute or convalescent COVID-19. The V call is TRBV7-8, the J call TRBJ1-4, with 11 bases identical to TRBD1. Sequencing was carried out using peripheral blood. In DNA, the CDR3 is TGCGCCAGCACCTCCTGGACAGGGGGCTTGGCTAATGAAAAACTGTTTTTT. This translates into CASTSWTGGLANEKLFF.